These 4 T cell receptor beta chains were sequenced from one sample in a study of blood T cell repertoires in COVID-19. The repertoire was sequenced with immunoSEQ multiplex PCR; TCRdb's copy has only in-frame clones and lacks some. The sample yields fewer than 250,000 clones, about 85% seen once. Sequenced input: peripheral blood. These receptors originate from an older woman with active or convalescent COVID-19.

The genes are TRBV5-4 and TRBJ2-3; 12 nucleotides agree with TRBD1. The CDR3 sequence is 15 residues long. J gave up 4 bases and V 4 bases, and 4 bases lay outside the gene matches. CDR1 is SGHNT, CDR2 YYREEE, per germline (reference sequence). The CDR3 bases are TGTGCCAGCAGCCAGGGACAGGGGGCGCCAGATACGCAGTATTTT. It specifies CASSQGQGAPDTQYF.

The chain uses TRBV2 and TRBJ1-2, with 9 bases fitting TRBD1. The CDR3 sequence is 16 residues long. Looked up from germline, CDR1 is SNHLY and CDR2 is FYNNEI. V trimming: 7 bases; J trimming: 0 bases; junction bases outside the gene matches: 9. The chain's CDR3 is CASTTTGGAANYGYTF. The CDR3 bases are TGTGCCAGCACAACGACAGGGGGAGCAGCTAACTATGGCTACACCTTC.

CDR3 protein: CAWRISSYNSPLHF. In nucleotides, the CDR3 is TGTGCCTGGAGGATCAGCTCCTATAATTCACCCCTCCACTTT. This chain uses TRBV30 with TRBJ1-6, with D uncertain. Germline CDR1 and CDR2: GTSNPN and SVGIG (reference sequence). The CDR3 totals 14 residues. The V gene lost 3 bases and the J gene lost 0 bases, with 6 bases spanning the gap.

The J gene is TRBJ2-4, the V gene TRBV5-1; 7 nucleotides align to TRBD1. J lost 1 base, V lost 4 bases, and 8 bases had no gene match. Germline CDR1 SGHRS, CDR2 YFSETQ. The CDR3 sequence is 16 residues long. In DNA, the CDR3 is TGCGCCAGCAGCACTGACAGGGTGGGTGCCAAAAACATTCAGTACTTC. It encodes CASSTDRVGAKNIQYF.